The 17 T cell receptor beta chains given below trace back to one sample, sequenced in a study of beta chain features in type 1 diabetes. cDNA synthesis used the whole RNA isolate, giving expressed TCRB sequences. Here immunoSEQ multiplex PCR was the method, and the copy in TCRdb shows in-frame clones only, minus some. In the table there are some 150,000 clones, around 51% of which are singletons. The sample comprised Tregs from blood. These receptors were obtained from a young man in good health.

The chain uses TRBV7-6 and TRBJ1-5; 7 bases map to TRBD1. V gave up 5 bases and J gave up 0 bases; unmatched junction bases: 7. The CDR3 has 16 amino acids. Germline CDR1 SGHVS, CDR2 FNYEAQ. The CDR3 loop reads CASSPEQGNSNQPQHF. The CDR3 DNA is TGTGCCAGCAGCCCAGAACAGGGGAATAGCAATCAGCCCCAGCATTTT.

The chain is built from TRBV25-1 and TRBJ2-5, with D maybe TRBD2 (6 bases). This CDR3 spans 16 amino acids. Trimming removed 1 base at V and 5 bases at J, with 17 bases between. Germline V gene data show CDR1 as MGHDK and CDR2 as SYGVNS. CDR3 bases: TGTGCCAGCAGTGAATTGGAGGGGAGAGGTATGGAGACCCAGTACTTC. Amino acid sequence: CASSELEGRGMETQYF. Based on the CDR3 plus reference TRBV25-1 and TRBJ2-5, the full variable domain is EADIYQTPRYLVIGTGKKITLECSQTMGHDKMYWYQQDPGMELHLIHYSYGVNSTEKGDLSSESTVSRIRTEHFPLTLESARPSHTSQYLCASSELEGRGMETQYFGPGTRLLVL.

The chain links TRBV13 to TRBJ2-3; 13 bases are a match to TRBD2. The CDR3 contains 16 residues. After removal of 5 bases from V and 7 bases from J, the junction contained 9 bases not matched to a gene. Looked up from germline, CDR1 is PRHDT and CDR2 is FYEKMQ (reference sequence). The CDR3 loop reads CASSRLGTSGTHTQYF. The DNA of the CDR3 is TGTGCCAGCAGCCGCCTGGGGACTAGCGGGACTCATACGCAGTATTTT. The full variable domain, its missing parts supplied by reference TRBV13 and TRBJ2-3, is AAGVIQSPRHLIKEKRETATLKCYPIPRHDTVYWYQQGPGQDPQFLISFYEKMQSDKGSIPDRFSAQQFSDYHSELNMSSLELGDSALYFCASSRLGTSGTHTQYFGPGTRLTVL.

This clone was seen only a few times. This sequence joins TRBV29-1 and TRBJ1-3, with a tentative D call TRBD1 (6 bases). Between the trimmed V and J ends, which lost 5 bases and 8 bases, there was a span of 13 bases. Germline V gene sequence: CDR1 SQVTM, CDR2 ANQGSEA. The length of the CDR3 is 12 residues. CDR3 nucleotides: TGCAGCGTTCATCAGGGGACGGACACCATATATTTT. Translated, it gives CSVHQGTDTIYF.

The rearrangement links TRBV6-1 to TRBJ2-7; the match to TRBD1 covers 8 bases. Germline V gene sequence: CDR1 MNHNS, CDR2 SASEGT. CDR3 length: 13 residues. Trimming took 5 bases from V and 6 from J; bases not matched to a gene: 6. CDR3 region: CASSLGQGLEQYF. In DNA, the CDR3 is TGTGCCAGCAGTCTTGGACAGGGCCTCGAGCAGTACTTC.

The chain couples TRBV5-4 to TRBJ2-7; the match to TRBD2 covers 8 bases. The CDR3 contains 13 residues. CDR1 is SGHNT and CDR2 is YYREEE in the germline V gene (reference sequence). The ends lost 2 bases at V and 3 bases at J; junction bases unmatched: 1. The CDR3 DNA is TGTGCCAGCAGCTTAGCGGGAGTCTACGAGCAGTACTTC. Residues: CASSLAGVYEQYF.

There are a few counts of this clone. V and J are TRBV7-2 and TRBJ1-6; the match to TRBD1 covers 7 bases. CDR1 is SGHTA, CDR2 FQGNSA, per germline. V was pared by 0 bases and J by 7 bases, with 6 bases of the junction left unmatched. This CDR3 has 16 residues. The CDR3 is CASSLAHRGRNSPLHF. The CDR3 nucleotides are TGTGCCAGCAGCTTAGCTCACAGGGGACGGAATTCACCCCTCCACTTT.

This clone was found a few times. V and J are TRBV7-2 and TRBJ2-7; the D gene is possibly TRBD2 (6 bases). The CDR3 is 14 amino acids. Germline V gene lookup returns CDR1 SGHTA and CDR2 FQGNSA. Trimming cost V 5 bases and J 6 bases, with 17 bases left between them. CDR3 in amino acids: CASSTAGGLSEQYF. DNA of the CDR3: TGTGCCAGCAGCACAGCGGGCGGACTTTCCGAGCAGTACTTC.

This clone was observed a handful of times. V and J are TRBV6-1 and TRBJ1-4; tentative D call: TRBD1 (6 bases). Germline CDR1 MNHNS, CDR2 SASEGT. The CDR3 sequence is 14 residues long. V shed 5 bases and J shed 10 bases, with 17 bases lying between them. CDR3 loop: CASSPRDNRGKLFF. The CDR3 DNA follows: TGTGCCAGCAGTCCCCGGGACAACCGGGGAAAACTGTTTTTT.

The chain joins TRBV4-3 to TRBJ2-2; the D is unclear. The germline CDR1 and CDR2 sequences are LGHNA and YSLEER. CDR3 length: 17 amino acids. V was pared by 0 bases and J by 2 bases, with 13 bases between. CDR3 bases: TGCGCCAGCAGCCAAGAAAGGTCCAGGTATAACACCGGGGAGCTGTTTTTT. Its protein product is CASSQERSRYNTGELFF.

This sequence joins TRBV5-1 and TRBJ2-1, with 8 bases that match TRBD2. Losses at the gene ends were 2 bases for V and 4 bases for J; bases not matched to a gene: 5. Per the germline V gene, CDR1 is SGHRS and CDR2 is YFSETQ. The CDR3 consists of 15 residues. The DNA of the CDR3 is TGCGCCAGCAGCTTAGCGGGAGAGCAATACAATGAGCAGTTCTTC. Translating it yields CASSLAGEQYNEQFF.

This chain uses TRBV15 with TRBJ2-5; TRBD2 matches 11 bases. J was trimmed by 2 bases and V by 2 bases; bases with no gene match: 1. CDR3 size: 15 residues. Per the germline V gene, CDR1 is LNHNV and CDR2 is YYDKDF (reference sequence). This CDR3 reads CATSRRLAGQETQYF. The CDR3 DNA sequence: TGTGCCACCAGCAGAAGACTAGCGGGGCAAGAGACCCAGTACTTC.

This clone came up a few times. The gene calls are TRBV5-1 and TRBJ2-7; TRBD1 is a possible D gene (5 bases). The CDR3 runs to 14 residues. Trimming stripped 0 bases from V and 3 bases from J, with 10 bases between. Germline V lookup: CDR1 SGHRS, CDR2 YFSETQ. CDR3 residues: CASSLGLGHYEQYF. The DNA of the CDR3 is TGCGCCAGCAGCTTGGGCCTGGGGCACTACGAGCAGTACTTC.

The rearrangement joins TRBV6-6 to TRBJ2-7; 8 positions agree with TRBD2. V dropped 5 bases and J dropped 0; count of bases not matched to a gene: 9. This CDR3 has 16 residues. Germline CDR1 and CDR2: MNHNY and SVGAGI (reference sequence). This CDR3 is CASSTRGSGDSYEQYF. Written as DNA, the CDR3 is TGTGCCAGCAGTACCCGTGGTAGCGGGGACTCCTACGAGCAGTACTTC.

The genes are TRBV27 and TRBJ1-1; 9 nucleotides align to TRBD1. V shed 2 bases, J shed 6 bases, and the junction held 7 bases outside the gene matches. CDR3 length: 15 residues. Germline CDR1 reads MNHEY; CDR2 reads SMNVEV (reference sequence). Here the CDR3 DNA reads TGTGCCAGCAGTTTAGGGACAGGGTTTATCGCTGAAGCTTTCTTT. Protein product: CASSLGTGFIAEAFF.

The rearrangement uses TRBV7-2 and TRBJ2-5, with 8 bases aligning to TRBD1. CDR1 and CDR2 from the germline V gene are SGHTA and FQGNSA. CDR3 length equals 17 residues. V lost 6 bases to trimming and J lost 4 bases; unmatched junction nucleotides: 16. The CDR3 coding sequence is TGTGCCAGCAGACGGACAGGGCAAAGATATAATTTAGAGACCCAGTACTTC. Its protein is CASRRTGQRYNLETQYF.

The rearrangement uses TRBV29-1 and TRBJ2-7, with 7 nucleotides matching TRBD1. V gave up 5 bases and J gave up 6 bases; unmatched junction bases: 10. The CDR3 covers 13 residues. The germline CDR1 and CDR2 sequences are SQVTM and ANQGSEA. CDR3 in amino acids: CSVQRQGRFEQYF. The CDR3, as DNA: TGCAGCGTTCAAAGACAGGGTCGCTTCGAGCAGTACTTC.